The 8 T cell receptor beta chains reported below all come from one sample, sequenced in a study of regulatory T cells in long-lasting Graves disease. Construction of TCR beta libraries relied on iRepertoire HTBI primers and on Arm-PCR targeting CDR3 regions. TCRdb ran MiXCR on the multiplex PCR reads and lists one entry per CDR3 protein. The sample includes about 220,000 distinct CDR3 sequences, around 17% of them seen just once. The time point here: newly diagnosed GD, antithyroid drugs for less than 3 months. The authors made the TCR library using RNA they extracted from PBMCs. This material consisted of peripheral blood mononuclear cells (PBMCs), taken at new diagnosis, from a patient treated with antithyroid drugs. The receptor set was obtained from a female donor with Graves disease.

This clonotype was counted at least ten times. The chain uses TRBV20-1 and TRBJ2-2, with D hard to call. CDR1 DFQATT and CDR2 SNEGSKA come from the germline V gene (reference sequence). Deletions cut 3 bases from V and 4 bases from J, with 9 bases between. The CDR3 length is 13 residues. CDR3 region: CSARADSTGELFF. For the CDR3, the DNA is TGCAGTGCTAGGGCAGATTCCACCGGGGAGCTGTTTTTT.

This clonotype has at least ten counts. CDR3 in amino acids: CASRLAGGDTGELFF. For the CDR3, the DNA is TGTGCCAGCAGGCTAGCGGGAGGGGACACCGGGGAGCTGTTTTTT. This chain joins TRBV12-3 or TRBV12-4 and TRBJ2-2, with 12 bases identical to TRBD2. The V and J ends lost 6 bases and 3 bases, in that order; junction bases with no gene match: 2. The length of the CDR3 is 15 residues.

This clonotype was seen many times. The chain uses TRBV20-1 and TRBJ2-7; a possible D gene is TRBD1 (6 bases). The CDR3 runs to 13 residues. Germline loops: CDR1 DFQATT, CDR2 SNEGSKA (reference sequence). Trimming pared 6 bases from V and 2 bases from J, leaving 14 bases between. CDR3 bases: TGCAGTGCCGTACGGGACACTACCTACGAGCAGTACTTC. Translating it yields CSAVRDTTYEQYF.

This clonotype appeared many times. V usage is TRBV2 and J usage is TRBJ2-1; 12 bases map to TRBD2. The CDR3 totals 16 residues. Germline V gene lookup returns CDR1 SNHLY and CDR2 FYNNEI. Trimming took 6 bases from V and 3 from J; bases not matched to a gene: 6. CDR3 region: CASSPMGLAGYNEQFF. CDR3 bases: TGTGCCAGCAGCCCAATGGGACTAGCGGGCTACAATGAGCAGTTCTTC.

This clonotype was seen repeatedly, ten times or more. The rearrangement uses TRBV28 and TRBJ1-5; D gene uncertain. CDR3 length equals 14 residues. Germline CDR1 is MDHEN and CDR2 is SYDVKM. V was pared by 6 bases and J by 4 bases, with 13 bases between. The CDR3 reads CASRAGRINQPQHF. DNA for the CDR3: TGTGCCAGCAGAGCTGGACGGATTAATCAGCCCCAGCATTTT.

Many counts were recorded for this clonotype. The V and J genes are TRBV20-1 and TRBJ2-1; D unresolved. This CDR3 has 16 amino acids. The V and J ends lost 0 bases and 2 bases respectively, with 14 bases between them. Germline lookup yields CDR1 DFQATT and CDR2 SNEGSKA (reference sequence). CDR3 sequence (DNA): TGCAGTGCTAGAGATAGCCGGCCTAGGACCTACAATGAGCAGTTCTTC. This gives the protein CSARDSRPRTYNEQFF.

This clonotype was detected ten times or more. The chain employs TRBV30 and TRBJ1-1; no firm D call. The CDR3 contains 11 residues. The ends were cut back, 3 bases at V and 1 base at J, with 3 bases in the middle. CDR1 is GTSNPN and CDR2 is SVGIG in the germline V gene (reference sequence). The CDR3 DNA reads TGTGCCTGGAGGTGGAACACTGAAGCTTTCTTT. Encoded protein: CAWRWNTEAFF.

This clonotype has a count of ten or more. The rearrangement uses TRBV6-1 and TRBJ1-4; possible D gene TRBD1, 5 bases. Germline CDR1 is MNHNS and CDR2 is SASEGT. This CDR3 contains 15 residues. With 2 bases removed from V and 6 bases from J, the gap between germline ends came to 13 bases. DNA of the CDR3: TGTGCCAGCAGTGAAAGACGGCAGGGATATGAAAAACTGTTTTTT. It encodes CASSERRQGYEKLFF.